This T cell receptor (beta chain) appears in the sequencing data of a study of blood T cell repertoires in COVID-19. Study information: Collection of acute and convalescent COVID-19 samples took place in the United States, Italy and Spain. T cells, B-cell-depleted T cells, or PBMCs provided the cDNA or gDNA that served as material.

Per the study methods: The assay estimated nucleated cells by amplifying reference gene primers. Libraries were prepared by immunoSEQ multiplex PCR; TCRdb keeps only in-frame clonotypes and omits some of them. The V and J calls and clone size were taken over from that table, and D and trimming were inferred from the DNA. The data hold around 100,000 clones, with 84% observed a single time. Germline values: CDR1 SQVTM, CDR2 ANQGSEA. V lost 0 bases, J lost 7 bases, and 9 bases lay in between. The CDR3 spans 12 residues. The receptor was isolated from a human donor in a cohort sampled during active or convalescent COVID-19. Sequenced material: peripheral blood. V usage is TRBV29-1 and J usage is TRBJ1-2; D gene uncertain. The CDR3: CSVEEGGGGYTF. In nucleotides, the CDR3 is TGCAGCGTTGAAGAGGGAGGAGGTGGCTACACCTTC.